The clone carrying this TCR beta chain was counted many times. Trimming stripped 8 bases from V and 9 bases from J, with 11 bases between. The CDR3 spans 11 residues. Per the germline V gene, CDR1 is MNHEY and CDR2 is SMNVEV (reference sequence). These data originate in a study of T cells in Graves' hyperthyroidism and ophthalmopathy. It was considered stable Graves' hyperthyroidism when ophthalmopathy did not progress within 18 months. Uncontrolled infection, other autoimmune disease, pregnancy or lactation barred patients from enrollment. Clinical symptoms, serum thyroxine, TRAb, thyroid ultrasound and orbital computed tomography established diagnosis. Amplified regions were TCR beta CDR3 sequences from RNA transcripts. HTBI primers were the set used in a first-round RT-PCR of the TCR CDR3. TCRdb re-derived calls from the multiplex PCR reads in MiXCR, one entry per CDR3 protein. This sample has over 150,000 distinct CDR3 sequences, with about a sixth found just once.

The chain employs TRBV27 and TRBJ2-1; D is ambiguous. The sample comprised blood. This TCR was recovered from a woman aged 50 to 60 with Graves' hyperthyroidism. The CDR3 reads CASRWEREQFF. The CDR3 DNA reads TGTGCCAGCCGATGGGAACGTGAGCAGTTCTTC.